What follows describes a single TCR beta chain. Its antigen remains unknown. The sample originates from a study of cytomegalovirus exposure and HLA in healthy donors. Study-level findings and limits: Most TCR sequences were seen very rarely across donors, but some public TCRs occurred in many. Researchers reported in a later analysis that common viral pathogens appeared linked to several top clusters. TCR beta chains numbering some 160 were designated cytomegalovirus-associated.

The ends lost 2 bases at V and 1 base at J; junction bases unmatched: 3. The CDR3 is 15 residues long. The germline V gene encodes CDR1 SGHNT and CDR2 YYREEE (reference sequence). Unrecorded immune exposure was likely among donors, who were nominally healthy when sampled. Primers for the PCR totalled 60 Vbeta and 13 Jbeta. Method: immunoSEQ multiplex PCR; TCRdb's copy keeps in-frame clones and lacks some. The sample includes roughly 190,000 clones, around four fifths of them seen just once. Material for sequencing was PBMCs. This clonotype originated in a woman between 45 and 60 years old in good health and CMV-seropositive. J is TRBJ2-1 and V is TRBV5-4, with 7 bases fitting TRBD1. CDR3 nucleotide sequence: TGTGCCAGCAGCTTCACGACAGGGTCCTACAATGAGCAGTTCTTC. Residues: CASSFTTGSYNEQFF.